These T cell receptor beta chains were read from a single sample in a study of cytomegalovirus exposure and HLA in healthy donors. The method was immunoSEQ multiplex PCR; TCRdb's version includes in-frame clones alone and lacks a portion of them. Of approximately 140,000 clones listed, 75% to 85% are singletons. Sequences were obtained from PBMCs. Source of these receptors: a woman aged 40-49 years in good health and CMV-seronegative. CDR3s include the opening cysteine and the closing phenylalanine or tryptophan. A D gene is named only where the DNA matches it firmly. Only part of the rows carry a size: once, few, many, or a class if the clone is expanded.

d_call,clone_size,j_call,v_call,cdr3_aa,cdr3_nt
-,-,TRBJ2-7,TRBV19,CASSLGSGVGEQYF,TGTGCCAGTAGTTTGGGATCAGGGGTTGGCGAGCAGTACTTC
TRBD2,-,TRBJ2-5,TRBV5-1,CASSYLGGAHETQYF,TGCGCCAGCAGCTACCTCGGGGGGGCACATGAGACCCAGTACTTC
-,-,TRBJ1-1,TRBV11-3,CASSSITAEAFF,TGTGCCAGCAGCTCAATAACAGCTGAAGCTTTCTTT
TRBD1,-,TRBJ1-2,TRBV6-6,CASRGQGAAGYTF,TGTGCCAGCAGGGGACAGGGGGCTGCTGGCTACACCTTC
-,-,TRBJ2-7,TRBV5-1,CASSLVGQGEQYF,TGCGCCAGCAGCTTGGTAGGACAAGGAGAGCAGTACTTC
-,-,TRBJ1-3,TRBV7-2,CASSLRSGRDSGNTIYF,TGTGCCAGCAGCCTTCGAAGCGGGAGGGACTCTGGAAACACCATATATTTT
TRBD1,-,TRBJ1-6,TRBV19,CASTAHRGDSPLHF,TGTGCCAGTACCGCCCACAGGGGGGATTCACCCCTCCACTTT
-,-,TRBJ1-6,TRBV28,CASSLLAGDNSPLHF,TGTGCCAGCAGTTTATTGGCGGGGGATAATTCACCCCTCCACTTT
-,-,TRBJ2-7,TRBV9,CASSARSGPSYEQYF,TGTGCCAGCAGCGCGCGGAGCGGGCCTTCCTACGAGCAGTACTTC
-,-,TRBJ2-7,TRBV7-7,CASSLGEGVGYEQYF,TGTGCTAGCAGCTTAGGCGAAGGGGTGGGGTACGAGCAGTACTTC
-,-,TRBJ1-4,TRBV7-2,CASSTQGTDEKLFF,TGTGCCAGCAGTACCCAGGGGACGGATGAAAAACTGTTTTTT
-,-,TRBJ1-2,TRBV7-2,CASSLGQGNYGYTF,TGTGCCAGCAGCTTAGGTCAGGGGAACTATGGCTACACCTTC
TRBD1,-,TRBJ1-1,TRBV19,CASSRADRMNTEAFF,TGTGCCAGTAGTAGAGCGGACAGGATGAACACTGAAGCTTTCTTT
TRBD1,-,TRBJ2-7,TRBV7-9,CSSSPINRGAYEQYF,TGTTCCAGCAGCCCCATCAACAGGGGGGCCTACGAGCAGTACTTC
TRBD1,-,TRBJ1-1,TRBV27,CASSSKQGMNTEAFF,TGTGCCAGCAGTTCAAAACAGGGGATGAACACTGAAGCTTTCTTT
TRBD2,-,TRBJ2-3,TRBV7-2,CASTPTSGSWTDTQYF,TGTGCCAGCACCCCGACTAGCGGGAGTTGGACAGATACGCAGTATTTT
TRBD2,-,TRBJ2-2,TRBV19,CASSGGAGELFF,TGTGCCAGTAGCGGGGGGGCCGGGGAGCTGTTTTTT
TRBD1,-,TRBJ1-1,TRBV2,CASSLTGQEAFF,TGTGCCAGCAGTTTAACGGGACAGGAAGCTTTCTTT
TRBD1,-,TRBJ2-7,TRBV29-1,CSVRETGAYEQYF,TGCAGCGTTAGAGAGACAGGGGCATACGAGCAGTACTTC
-,-,TRBJ2-7,TRBV14,CASSQPSSYEQYF,TGTGCCAGCAGCCAACCTAGCTCCTACGAGCAGTACTTC
-,once,TRBJ1-1,TRBV18,CASSPAAGTEAFF,TGTGCCAGCTCACCGGCGGCGGGCACTGAAGCTTTCTTT
-,-,TRBJ1-6,TRBV7-6,CASSLNTPQANSPLHF,TGTGCCAGCAGCTTAAATACTCCGCAGGCCAATTCACCCCTCCACTTT
-,-,TRBJ2-7,TRBV21-1,CASSARGTEGARYF,TGTGCCAGCAGCGCGCGTGGGACAGAAGGAGCGAGATACTTC
-,-,TRBJ2-5,TRBV29-1,CSVEGGPGETQYF,TGCAGCGTTGAAGGGGGTCCGGGGGAGACCCAGTACTTC
-,-,TRBJ2-3,TRBV2,CASSLVVHPDTQYF,TGTGCCAGCAGTCTAGTGGTTCATCCAGATACGCAGTATTTT
TRBD1,-,TRBJ2-3,TRBV4-3,CASSLGTGVDTQYF,TGCGCCAGCAGCCTGGGGACAGGAGTCGATACGCAGTATTTT
TRBD2,-,TRBJ2-5,TRBV4-2,CASSPLAGDLQETQYF,TGTGCCAGCAGCCCACTAGCGGGGGACCTCCAAGAGACCCAGTACTTC
-,-,TRBJ2-2,TRBV5-1,CASSLEGLANTGELFF,TGCGCCAGCAGCCTGGAGGGGCTAGCGAACACCGGGGAGCTGTTTTTT
-,-,TRBJ1-1,TRBV6-5,CASSRDSPQYTEAFF,TGTGCCAGCAGCCGCGACAGCCCCCAGTACACTGAAGCTTTCTTT